These 28 T cell receptor beta chains originate from one sample sequenced in a study of blood T cell repertoires in COVID-19. TCRdb's copy holds only in-frame clones and misses some; the assay was immunoSEQ multiplex PCR. The sample has approximately 160,000 clones, 80% to 90% seen once. The sample taken for sequencing was peripheral blood. These receptors were taken from a woman of 80 years or more with acute or convalescent COVID-19.

Of note for this clone: A read error may account for a junction end that differs from germline. CDR3 nucleotides: TGCAGCGTGGAAGTCGGGAGGGCCCTCGATGAGCAGTTCTTC. This codes for CSVEVGRALDEQFF. The chain uses TRBV29-1 and TRBJ2-1; TRBD2 agrees at 8 bases. The CDR3 is made up of 14 amino acids. Germline V gene data show CDR1 as SQVTM and CDR2 as ANQGSEA.

The J gene is TRBJ2-1, the V gene TRBV19; 9 nucleotides line up with TRBD1. This CDR3 region has 18 residues. V lost 5 bases to trimming and J lost 10 bases; unmatched junction nucleotides: 21. CDR1 and CDR2 from the germline V gene are LNHDA and SQIVND (reference sequence). DNA of the CDR3: TGTGCCAGTAGTCGGGGGACAGGGTCGGGGACCCGAGCCCCGGAGCAGTTCTTC. Translation gives CASSRGTGSGTRAPEQFF.

The genes are TRBV6-1 and TRBJ2-2, with 10 bases aligning to TRBD2. The CDR3 runs 16 residues. V lost 4 bases, J lost 6 bases, and 8 bases stayed unmatched. Looked up from germline, CDR1 is MNHNS and CDR2 is SASEGT. This chain's CDR3 is CASSGLASGSAGELFF. The CDR3, as DNA: TGTGCCAGCAGTGGTCTTGCTAGCGGGAGTGCCGGGGAGCTGTTTTTT.

The genes are TRBV29-1 and TRBJ2-3, with D hard to call. The V end lost 5 bases, the J end lost 0 bases, and 12 bases lay between the germline ends. Germline V gene lookup returns CDR1 SQVTM and CDR2 ANQGSEA. CDR3 size: 14 residues. In DNA form, the CDR3 reads TGCAGCGTTCCACAAGCGATTAGCACAGATACGCAGTATTTT. Translated: CSVPQAISTDTQYF.

This chain links TRBV7-2 with TRBJ2-7, with 9 bases fitting TRBD2. Germline CDR1 is SGHTA and CDR2 is FQGNSA. Trimming removed 3 bases from V and 5 bases from J; junction bases left unmatched: 11. The CDR3 loop spans 16 amino acids. This CDR3 reads CASSFGPTSGVNEQYF. CDR3 coding DNA: TGTGCCAGCAGCTTCGGCCCGACTAGCGGTGTCAACGAGCAGTACTTC.

This chain links TRBV12-5 with TRBJ1-4; 7 bases match TRBD1. CDR3 length: 15 amino acids. Per germline, CDR1 LGHNT and CDR2 FRNRAP. Trimming removed 1 base from V and 2 bases from J; junction bases left unmatched: 1. CDR3 sequence reads: CASGLGDSTNEKLFF. CDR3 nucleotide sequence: TGTGCTAGTGGTTTGGGGGACAGTACTAATGAAAAACTGTTTTTT.

Remarks on this clone: Within the sample, other DNA sequences also encode this same CDR3. The J gene is TRBJ2-7, the V gene TRBV29-1; 8 positions match TRBD2. This CDR3 is 12 amino acids long. Germline V lookup: CDR1 SQVTM, CDR2 ANQGSEA. Unmatched junction bases numbered 4, after V lost 6 bases and J lost 3 bases. CDR3: CSVEGTSYEQYF. Written as DNA, the CDR3 is TGCAGCGTCGAGGGGACTAGCTACGAGCAGTACTTC.

CDR3 in amino acids: CASSYSAARRTQYF. In DNA, the CDR3 is TGTGCCAGCAGTTACTCGGCGGCTCGCAGGACCCAGTACTTC. The chain couples TRBV6-2 or TRBV6-3 to TRBJ2-5, with D unclear. Germline V lookup: CDR1 MNHEY, CDR2 SVGEGT. This CDR3 spans 14 amino acids. Trimming took off 0 bases at V and 7 bases at J, with 12 bases between the two ends.

The chain employs TRBV21-1 and TRBJ1-1. TRBV21-1 is given as a pseudogene. The CDR3 length is 14 residues. The CDR3 region has the DNA TGTGCCAGCAGCAAAGAGGAGGGTAACACTGAAGCTTTCTTT. Translation gives CASSKEEGNTEAFF.

The chain has TRBV9 and TRBJ2-5, with 9 nucleotides matching TRBD1. The CDR3 sequence is 15 residues long. The V and J ends lost 4 bases and 1 base, in that order; junction bases with no gene match: 5. Germline V gene lookup returns CDR1 SGDLS and CDR2 YYNGEE. This CDR3 is CASSPKQGAQETQYF. CDR3 DNA: TGTGCCAGCAGCCCGAAACAGGGGGCCCAAGAGACCCAGTACTTC.

The gene calls are TRBV6-2 or TRBV6-3 and TRBJ2-7; no clear D. The V end lost 4 bases, the J end lost 2 bases, and 9 bases lay between the germline ends. The CDR3 is made up of 13 amino acids. Germline CDR1 reads MNHEY; CDR2 reads SVGEGT. The DNA of the CDR3 is TGTGCCAGCAGTTTCACGGTCGCCTACGAGCAGTACTTC. Amino acids: CASSFTVAYEQYF.

This rearrangement joins TRBV4-1 to TRBJ2-5; maybe TRBD1 (6 bases). Germline V gene sequence: CDR1 MGHRA, CDR2 YSYEKL. V lost 0 bases and J 2 bases, leaving 10 bases between the germline ends. The CDR3 consists of 15 residues. CDR3 amino acids: CASSQEGARQETQYF. In DNA form, the CDR3 reads TGCGCCAGCAGCCAAGAGGGGGCGCGGCAAGAGACCCAGTACTTC.

The genes are TRBV7-3 and TRBJ1-2; 11 nucleotides align to TRBD1. The CDR3 is 14 amino acids. Germline CDR1 SGHTA, CDR2 FQGTGA. V was clipped by 6 bases and J by 7 bases; unmatched bases: 7. The CDR3 spells CASSSGQGASGYTF. DNA of the CDR3: TGTGCCAGCAGTAGCGGACAGGGGGCGTCTGGCTACACCTTC.

The V and J genes are TRBV7-6 and TRBJ1-4; 7 positions agree with TRBD1. V dropped 5 bases and J dropped 4; count of bases not matched to a gene: 7. The CDR3 contains 15 residues. Looked up from germline, CDR1 is SGHVS and CDR2 is FNYEAQ. The CDR3 bases are TGTGCCAGCAGCCAAGGACAGGCAGTTAATGAAAAACTGTTTTTT. This gives the protein CASSQGQAVNEKLFF.

This chain joins TRBV6-5 and TRBJ2-3; D unclear. CDR3 length equals 11 residues. Germline V gives CDR1 MNHEY, CDR2 SVGAGI. Trimming stripped 8 bases from V and 3 bases from J, with 6 bases between. The CDR3 coding sequence is TGTGCCAGCGGTCAGACAGATACGCAGTATTTT. Protein: CASGQTDTQYF.

The chain employs TRBV30 and TRBJ1-1, with no clear D. The CDR3 has 10 amino acids. Germline CDR1 reads GTSNPN; CDR2 reads SVGIG (reference sequence). The V end was cut by 4 bases, the J end by 8 bases, with 8 bases between. The CDR3 coding sequence is TGTGCCTGGAAACGAGTAGAAGCTTTCTTT. Translated, it gives CAWKRVEAFF.

The chain recombines TRBV19 with TRBJ1-5, with a weak D call TRBD1 (6 bases). Trimming cost V 1 base and J 0 bases, with 16 bases left between them. Per germline, CDR1 LNHDA and CDR2 SQIVND (reference sequence). The CDR3 runs 18 residues. CDR3 in amino acids: CASSIGSGPGDSNQPQHF. CDR3 nucleotide sequence: TGTGCCAGTAGTATAGGGTCTGGGCCAGGGGATAGCAATCAGCCCCAGCATTTT.

The rearrangement links TRBV4-3 to TRBJ2-5; no reliable D call. From germline, CDR1 is LGHNA and CDR2 YSLEER. The V gene lost 0 bases and the J gene lost 7 bases, with 9 bases spanning the gap. CDR3 length equals 13 residues. This CDR3 is CASSQDRSATQYF. Written as DNA, the CDR3 is TGCGCCAGCAGCCAAGATAGGAGTGCGACCCAGTACTTC.

V and J are TRBV27 and TRBJ2-7, with D possibly TRBD1 on 6 matching bases. Trimming pared 5 bases from V and 7 bases from J, leaving 15 bases between. Germline CDR1 MNHEY, CDR2 SMNVEV (reference sequence). This CDR3 is built from 13 residues. CDR3 protein: CASSQGQIGEQYF. The CDR3 DNA is TGTGCCAGCAGTCAGGGGCAGATCGGTGAGCAGTACTTC.

The V and J genes are TRBV5-4 and TRBJ2-2; 10 bases agree with TRBD1. V dropped 0 bases and J dropped 3; count of bases not matched to a gene: 5. The CDR3 spans 17 residues. The germline CDR1 and CDR2 sequences are SGHNT and YYREEE (reference sequence). CDR3 in DNA: TGTGCCAGCAGCTTGGCGGGGGGACAGGGGTACACCGGGGAGCTGTTTTTT. It codes for CASSLAGGQGYTGELFF.

V and J are TRBV11-2 and TRBJ2-2, with 8 bases that match TRBD2. J gave up 4 bases and V 2 bases, and 6 bases lay outside the gene matches. Per the germline V gene, CDR1 is SGHAT and CDR2 is FQNNGV. This CDR3 has 16 amino acids. CDR3 residues: CASSLTGGPRTGELFF. CDR3 bases: TGTGCCAGCAGCTTAACGGGAGGGCCGCGCACCGGGGAGCTGTTTTTT.

The chain employs TRBV6-2 or TRBV6-3 and TRBJ2-1; 7 nucleotides agree with TRBD2. Trimming at V came to 7 bases and at J to 4 bases, leaving 13 bases not matched to a gene. Germline CDR1 reads MNHEY; CDR2 reads SVGEGT. The CDR3 is 16 amino acids. CDR3 residues: CASIPNRAGVYNEQFF. In DNA form, the CDR3 reads TGTGCCAGCATCCCAAATAGGGCGGGGGTATACAATGAGCAGTTCTTC.

The gene calls are TRBV28 and TRBJ2-7; 7 bases map to TRBD1. The CDR3 extends over 16 amino acids. Germline values: CDR1 MDHEN, CDR2 SYDVKM. Losses at the gene ends were 8 bases for V and 0 bases for J; bases not matched to a gene: 13. CDR3 DNA: TGTGCCAGCGGACAGGCCCTTTCCCAAATCTCCTACGAGCAGTACTTC. Translated: CASGQALSQISYEQYF.

This chain links TRBV4-3 with TRBJ2-2; maybe TRBD1 (5 bases). The CDR3 runs to 15 residues. The germline CDR1 and CDR2 sequences are LGHNA and YSLEER. The V and J ends lost 1 base and 2 bases respectively, with 8 bases between them. The CDR3 DNA is TGCGCCAGCAGCCAAGGGACACTCAACACCGGGGAGCTGTTTTTT. Protein product: CASSQGTLNTGELFF.

The chain combines TRBV6-4 with TRBJ1-2, with TRBD1 matching over 7 bases. This CDR3 is 13 amino acids long. V lost 5 bases, J lost 4 bases, and 4 bases stayed unmatched. The V gene's germline CDR1 is MRHNA and CDR2 SNTAGT. The CDR3 coding sequence is TGTGCCAGCAGTCAGCAGGGGGGCTATGGCTACACCTTC. It is translated as CASSQQGGYGYTF.

The chain couples TRBV18 to TRBJ1-4, with unresolved D. Trimming pared 3 bases from V and 7 bases from J, leaving 15 bases between. The V gene's germline CDR1 is KGHSH and CDR2 LQKENI. CDR3 length equals 15 residues. The CDR3 region is CASSPSAAAGEKLFF. The CDR3 bases are TGTGCCAGCTCACCCTCAGCGGCCGCGGGTGAAAAACTGTTTTTT.

The chain uses TRBV5-1 and TRBJ1-1, with 10 positions matching TRBD1. V shed 3 bases, J shed 2 bases, and the junction held 1 base outside the gene matches. The CDR3 extends over 14 amino acids. CDR1 is SGHRS and CDR2 is YFSETQ in the germline V gene. The CDR3 loop reads CASSWDRGNTEAFF. Here the CDR3 DNA reads TGCGCCAGCAGCTGGGACAGGGGAAACACTGAAGCTTTCTTT.

This rearrangement joins TRBV19 to TRBJ2-1; 7 bases fit TRBD2. The CDR3 totals 16 residues. V gave up 1 base and J gave up 2 bases; unmatched junction bases: 5. CDR1 and CDR2 from the germline V gene are LNHDA and SQIVND (reference sequence). The CDR3 loop reads CASSIGWGGAYNEQFF. In nucleotides, the CDR3 is TGTGCCAGTAGTATAGGTTGGGGGGGGGCCTACAATGAGCAGTTCTTC.